The present T cell receptor beta chain was sequenced within a study of cytomegalovirus exposure and HLA in healthy donors. Amplification used 60 Vbeta primers and 13 Jbeta primers. Sequenced by immunoSEQ multiplex PCR; TCRdb stores in-frame clones only, minus some. The table lists 240,000 or so clones, about 80% of them singletons. This clone came up a few times. Its cognate antigen is unknown. Germline V gene lookup returns CDR1 SGDLS and CDR2 YYNGEE. Trimming stripped 3 bases from V and 0 bases from J, with 6 bases between. The CDR3 is 13 residues long. Findings and limits, study-wide: For most TCR beta V segments, an earlier analysis put the productive rate at about 90% or about 30% of the time.

Sequencing was carried out using PBMCs. The gene calls are TRBV9 and TRBJ1-1; D unclear. This receptor was taken from a woman aged 55-69 years in good health and CMV-seropositive. The CDR3 DNA reads TGTGCCAGCAGCGCTGGAGTGAACACTGAAGCTTTCTTT. It translates to CASSAGVNTEAFF. Using reference TRBV9 and TRBJ1-1 for the parts outside the CDR3, the full variable domain is DSGVTQTPKHLITATGQRVTLRCSPRSGDLSVYWYQQSLDQGLQFLIQYYNGEERAKGNILERFSAQQFPDLHSELNLSSLELGDSALYFCASSAGVNTEAFFGQGTRLTVV.